Below are 2 T cell receptor beta chains sequenced from a single sample in a study of blood T cell repertoires in COVID-19. Sequenced by immunoSEQ multiplex PCR; TCRdb stores in-frame clones only, minus some. Of about 130,000 clones listed, around 78% are singletons. The sequenced sample consisted of peripheral blood. The receptors here all came from a human donor in a cohort sampled during active COVID-19.

V gene TRBV7-2 combines with J gene TRBJ2-5, with 9 nucleotides matching TRBD2. The germline V gene encodes CDR1 SGHTA and CDR2 FQGNSA. With V trimmed by 5 bases and J by 4 bases, 5 bases remained unmatched. This CDR3 is 14 amino acids long. CDR3 sequence: CASSGAGGRETQYF. The CDR3 DNA follows: TGTGCCAGCAGCGGCGCGGGGGGGCGAGAGACCCAGTACTTC.

The rearrangement joins TRBV9 to TRBJ2-3, with 9 bases identical to TRBD2. The CDR3 is 15 residues long. Germline V CDR1 and CDR2: SGDLS, YYNGEE. V lost 0 bases to trimming and J lost 7 bases; unmatched junction nucleotides: 6. CDR3: CASSVALAGLNTQYF. CDR3 bases: TGTGCCAGCAGCGTAGCGCTAGCGGGGTTAAATACGCAGTATTTT.